The 13 T cell receptor beta chains below were found in one sample sequenced in a study of lymphopenia after photon versus proton radiotherapy. Only in-frame clones appear in the TCRdb table, and some are missing; sequencing was by immunoSEQ multiplex PCR. The table records fewer than 40,000 clones, approximately 95% of them present only once. The input for sequencing was peripheral blood, taken from a patient treated with photon-based radiotherapy. The source of these receptors is a woman aged 50 to 60 with cholangiocarcinoma.

The CDR3 DNA follows: TGTGCCAGTAGCCGGGGACAGCGGGGTAACACCGGGGAGCTGTTTTTT. Encoded protein: CASSRGQRGNTGELFF. The chain combines TRBV5-4 with TRBJ2-2; D is possibly TRBD1 or TRBD2 (7 bases each). The CDR3 totals 16 residues. Germline V gives CDR1 SGHNT, CDR2 YYREEE (reference sequence). V gave up 8 bases and J gave up 2 bases, with 19 bases separating them.

The rearrangement uses TRBV5-5 and TRBJ1-1; TRBD1 might be the D (5 bases). CDR3 length equals 16 residues. CDR1 SGHKS and CDR2 YYEKEE come from the germline V gene (reference sequence). Trimming pared 4 bases from V and 5 bases from J, leaving 21 bases between. The CDR3 spells CASSPGGQQGRTEAFF. In nucleotides, the CDR3 is TGTGCCAGCAGCCCCGGTGGGCAGCAGGGCAGGACTGAAGCTTTCTTT. The entire variable domain, with the rest obtained from reference TRBV5-5 and TRBJ1-1, is as follows: DAGVTQSPTHLIKTRGQQVTLRCSPISGHKSVSWYQQVLGQGPQFIFQYYEKEERGRGNFPDRFSARQFPNYSSELNVNALLLGDSALYLCASSPGGQQGRTEAFFGQGTRLTVV.

A single count supports this clone. This chain uses TRBV11-2 with TRBJ2-7; D not resolved. There are 13 residues in the CDR3. Germline CDR1 and CDR2: SGHAT and FQNNGV. Deletions cut 5 bases from V and 3 bases from J, with 11 bases between. The CDR3 spells CASSPSRSYEQYF. DNA for the CDR3: TGTGCCAGCAGCCCCTCCCGAAGCTACGAGCAGTACTTC.

The gene calls are TRBV10-3 and TRBJ2-7; no clear D gene. The CDR3 contains 11 residues. V was clipped by 2 bases and J by 5 bases, with 4 bases between them. CDR1 ENHRY and CDR2 SYGVKD come from the germline V gene. The CDR3 region has the DNA TGTGCCATCAGTGAGGGGGACGAGCAGTACTTC. Its protein product is CAISEGDEQYF.

J is TRBJ1-4 and V is TRBV2, with a tentative D call TRBD1 (6 bases). Trimming pared 2 bases from V and 8 bases from J, leaving 15 bases between. Germline V lookup: CDR1 SNHLY, CDR2 FYNNEI. CDR3 length: 15 amino acids. This chain's CDR3 is CASSETGLRNEKLFF. The CDR3 nucleotides read TGTGCCAGCAGTGAAACAGGGTTAAGAAACGAAAAACTGTTTTTT.

The rearrangement uses TRBV27 and TRBJ2-7, with D perhaps assigned TRBD1 or TRBD2 (6 bases each). CDR1 is MNHEY, CDR2 SMNVEV, per germline (reference sequence). The CDR3 extends over 17 amino acids. Deletions cut 9 bases from V and 3 bases from J, with 27 bases between. CDR3 in DNA: TGTGCCAGACTAGAAGGAGGGGGTCCCTCGTACTGCTACGAGCAGTACTTC. This sequence encodes CARLEGGGPSYCYEQYF.

The gene calls are TRBV27 and TRBJ1-1; D is undetermined. The V gene lost 3 bases and the J gene lost 0 bases, with 11 bases spanning the gap. The germline CDR1 and CDR2 sequences are MNHEY and SMNVEV (reference sequence). The CDR3 consists of 15 residues. The CDR3 loop is CASSFFPKLNTEAFF. DNA for the CDR3: TGTGCCAGCAGTTTTTTCCCAAAGCTGAACACTGAAGCTTTCTTT.

The chain couples TRBV7-2 to TRBJ2-5; D gene uncertain. V lost 4 bases and J lost 2, with 5 bases in between. The CDR3 has 12 amino acids. CDR1 and CDR2 (germline): SGHTA, FQGNSA. The chain's CDR3 is CASSSSQETQYF. DNA of the CDR3: TGTGCCAGCAGCTCCTCACAAGAGACCCAGTACTTC.

The rearrangement links TRBV27 to TRBJ1-4, with no clear D. The CDR3 is made up of 15 amino acids. From germline, CDR1 is MNHEY and CDR2 SMNVEV (reference sequence). Trimming removed 4 bases at V and 0 bases at J, with 9 bases between. The CDR3 region has the DNA TGTGCCAGCAGTTACCAGGCTGCAACTAATGAAAAACTGTTTTTT. This encodes CASSYQAATNEKLFF.

This sequence joins TRBV19 and TRBJ1-2; D call uncertain. Deletions cut 5 bases from V and 4 bases from J, with 8 bases between. CDR3 size: 12 residues. Germline V lookup: CDR1 LNHDA, CDR2 SQIVND (reference sequence). CDR3 sequence reads: CASSPSLYGYTF. DNA for the CDR3: TGTGCCAGTAGTCCCTCCCTCTATGGCTACACCTTC.

The CDR3 loop is CASSLTGNGAFF. CDR3 sequence (DNA): TGTGCCAGCAGCTTAACGGGGAATGGTGCTTTCTTT. V and J are TRBV7-9 and TRBJ1-1; the D is unclear. V lost 2 bases and J lost 11, with 12 bases in between. The length of the CDR3 is 12 residues. The germline gives CDR1 SEHNR, CDR2 FQNEAQ (reference sequence).

The chain combines TRBV5-5 with TRBJ1-1; D is undetermined. From germline, CDR1 is SGHKS and CDR2 YYEKEE (reference sequence). The CDR3 length is 16 residues. The V end was cut by 0 bases, the J end by 0 bases, with 12 bases between. CDR3 bases: TGTGCCAGCAGCTTGGCGCAGGCAGCTATGAACACTGAAGCTTTCTTT. Residues: CASSLAQAAMNTEAFF.

The genes are TRBV7-9 and TRBJ1-2; D ambiguous. In germline, CDR1 is SEHNR, CDR2 FQNEAQ (reference sequence). Trimming shortened V by 1 base and J by 6 bases, and 9 bases separated the two germline ends. The CDR3 extends over 13 amino acids. The CDR3 region is CASSLGGEHGYTF. CDR3 nucleotides: TGTGCCAGCAGCTTAGGCGGGGAACATGGCTACACCTTC.